The clone carrying this TCR beta chain was seen ten or more times. From the 5' RACE reads, TCRdb called clonotypes with MiXCR, one entry per CDR3 protein. This repertoire shows roughly 310,000 distinct CDR3 sequences, 8.7% found once; its top ten account for approximately 18%. There are 16 residues in the CDR3. V was clipped by 0 bases and J by 6 bases; unmatched bases: 9. Germline CDR1 reads SGHKS; CDR2 reads YYEKEE (reference sequence). This specimen belongs to a study of T cells after yellow fever vaccination. The chain couples TRBV5-5 to TRBJ2-5, with 9 bases that match TRBD1. Sample: PBMCs, taken on the day of the first yellow fever vaccination. The sequence came from a man aged 18 to 29 who received the YFV17D yellow fever vaccine. CDR3 bases: TGTGCCAGCAGCTTGGGTCCCCGGACAGGGGATCAGACCCAGTACTTC. This codes for CASSLGPRTGDQTQYF.